The present TCR beta chain was sequenced within a study of CD8 T cells in ankylosing spondylitis. General study results and limits: Within ankylosing spondylitis blood, a TCR beta motif made up of eight or nine highly homologous variants appeared to be characteristic. Past studies reported some motif variants in reactive arthritis synovial fluid and blood. Clones tied to disease were said to be significantly enriched in matched ankylosing spondylitis synovial fluid.

From the 5' RACE reads, TCRdb called clonotypes with MiXCR, one entry per CDR3 protein. The sample comprises 400,000 or so distinct CDR3 sequences, 20% to 30% of which are singletons, and under 0.9% rests with the top ten. This clonotype showed up just a few times. Its antigen is still unknown. The CDR3 runs to 13 residues. V dropped 7 bases and J dropped 4 bases, with 11 bases sitting between them. CDR1 and CDR2 from the germline V gene are KGHDR and SFDVKD. The clonotype originates from a male donor with ankylosing spondylitis. The chain couples TRBV24-1 to TRBJ2-3, with D perhaps matching TRBD2 (6 bases). Specimen: blood, either unsorted or a sorted T cell fraction (not recorded which). The CDR3 region is CATSQPGADTQYF. The CDR3 coding sequence is TGTGCCACCAGCCAGCCGGGAGCAGATACGCAGTATTTT.